These 25 T cell receptor beta chains were all obtained from the same sample, sequenced in a study of regulatory T cells in long-lasting Graves disease. Relying on iRepertoire HTBI primers and Arm-PCR of CDR3 regions, the team built TCR beta libraries. TCRdb re-called the multiplex PCR reads with MiXCR, one entry per CDR3 protein. The data show some 350,000 distinct CDR3 sequences, roughly 15% seen once. Time point of the sample: newly diagnosed GD, antithyroid drugs for less than 3 months. From RNA extracted from PBMCs, the TCR library was made. This sample also belongs to another study, concerning T cells in Graves' hyperthyroidism and ophthalmopathy.

The sequenced sample was peripheral blood mononuclear cells (PBMCs), obtained at new diagnosis, from a patient treated with antithyroid drugs. All receptors derive from a young woman with Graves disease.

There are many counts of this clonotype. This chain uses TRBV28 with TRBJ1-2; D not certain. The CDR3 covers 15 residues. Germline V lookup: CDR1 MDHEN, CDR2 SYDVKM. V lost 3 bases, J lost 7 bases, and 18 bases lay in between. In nucleotides, the CDR3 is TGTGCCAGCAGTTTTGGTGTGGCCCCCACGTCTGGCTACACCTTC. Encoded protein: CASSFGVAPTSGYTF.

This clonotype has at least ten counts. The chain has TRBV29-1 and TRBJ2-2; D possibly corresponds to TRBD2 (6 bases). The CDR3 sequence is 14 residues long. V dropped 7 bases and J dropped 1 base, with 13 bases sitting between them. CDR1 is SQVTM and CDR2 is ANQGSEA in the germline V gene. The CDR3, as DNA: TGCAGCGCAAAACGGGACTTGAACACCGGGGAGCTGTTTTTT. It encodes CSAKRDLNTGELFF.

This clonotype was found many times. This rearrangement joins TRBV28 to TRBJ1-1; 7 positions agree with TRBD1. This CDR3 contains 14 residues. Germline lookup yields CDR1 MDHEN and CDR2 SYDVKM. The V gene end was trimmed by 7 bases and the J gene end by 1 base; junction bases not matched to a gene: 6. This CDR3 reads CASTLGTENTEAFF. Here the CDR3 DNA reads TGTGCCAGCACCCTCGGGACAGAGAACACTGAAGCTTTCTTT.

The chain is built from TRBV5-1 and TRBJ2-1, with TRBD2 matching 11 bases. Trimming removed 0 bases from V and 8 bases from J; junction bases left unmatched: 13. CDR1 and CDR2 from the germline V gene are SGHRS and YFSETQ. This CDR3 spans 18 amino acids. The CDR3 region is CASSLGDPLAGDSDEQFF. The CDR3 DNA reads TGCGCCAGCAGCTTGGGGGACCCACTAGCGGGAGACTCGGATGAGCAGTTCTTC.

The table lists this clonotype with many counts. The chain joins TRBV11-2 to TRBJ2-1; 9 bases map to TRBD2. Germline CDR1 SGHAT, CDR2 FQNNGV. Trimming removed 5 bases from V and 9 bases from J; junction bases left unmatched: 20. This CDR3 has 18 residues. CDR3 nucleotides: TGTGCCAGCAGCGGGCTGAGGCGGGGGGGCAGCGGCGCGAGTGAGCAGTTCTTC. This codes for CASSGLRRGGSGASEQFF.

This clonotype was detected many times. One junction end does not reproduce the germline sequence, and a read error may be involved. The chain combines TRBV3-1 with TRBJ1-1; D remains ambiguous. The germline V gene encodes CDR1 LGHDT and CDR2 YNNKEL (reference sequence). The CDR3 is 12 amino acids. The CDR3 sequence: CASSQEGGGGLF. DNA for the CDR3: TGTGCCAGCAGCCAAGAGGGAGGCGGAGGTCTCTTT.

Remarks on this clonotype: With a much larger clone just one base away, this may be a read error. This chain links TRBV28 with TRBJ2-7; D remains unclear. Germline V gives CDR1 MDHEN, CDR2 SYDVKM. The CDR3 runs to 10 residues. The CDR3 here is CASSPNERYF. CDR3 nucleotides: TGTGCCAGCAGTCCAAACGAGCGGTACTTC.

This clonotype was found many times. The chain is built from TRBV30 and TRBJ2-1; the D call may be TRBD1 or TRBD2 (7 bases each). This CDR3 has 13 residues. Germline lookup yields CDR1 GTSNPN and CDR2 SVGIG (reference sequence). Trimming took 2 bases from V and 12 from J, leaving 17 bases between them. This CDR3 is CAWSPGGEYWQFF. The CDR3 DNA sequence: TGTGCCTGGAGTCCAGGGGGGGAGTATTGGCAGTTCTTC. Variable domain in full (rest from reference TRBV30 and TRBJ2-1): SQTIHQWPATLVQPVGSPLSLECTVEGTSNPNLYWYRQAAGRGLQLLFYSVGIGQISSEVPQNLSASRPQDRQFILSSKKLLLSDSGFYLCAWSPGGEYWQFFGPGTRLTVL.

The CDR3 is CASSFIRGGSGNTEAFF. As DNA, the CDR3 is TGTGCCAGCAGTTTTATCAGGGGGGGATCGGGGAACACTGAAGCTTTCTTT. The chain has TRBV28 and TRBJ1-1; TRBD1 matches 7 bases. V gave up 3 bases and J gave up 1 base; unmatched junction bases: 11. The germline V gene encodes CDR1 MDHEN and CDR2 SYDVKM. The CDR3 totals 17 residues.

At least ten counts were recorded for this clonotype. This chain links TRBV18 with TRBJ2-7, with D unresolved. Trimming removed 0 bases at V and 5 bases at J, with 11 bases between. This CDR3 is built from 14 residues. Germline V lookup: CDR1 KGHSH, CDR2 LQKENI. The CDR3 protein is CASSPPGQVHEQYF. The CDR3, as DNA: TGTGCCAGCTCACCACCAGGTCAGGTCCACGAGCAGTACTTC. Based on the CDR3 plus reference TRBV18 and TRBJ2-7, the full variable domain is NAGVMQNPRHLVRRRGQEARLRCSPMKGHSHVYWYRQLPEEGLKFMVYLQKENIIDESGMPKERFSAEFPKEGPSILRIQQVVRGDSAAYFCASSPPGQVHEQYFGPGTRLTVT.

This clonotype has ten or more counts. The chain has TRBV4-1 and TRBJ2-5; TRBD2 matches at 7 bases. The CDR3 is 15 amino acids. Looked up from germline, CDR1 is MGHRA and CDR2 is YSYEKL. The V segment lost 7 bases and the J segment 1 base; nucleotides outside the gene matches: 9. The CDR3 is CASKAGVGPQETQYF. CDR3 in DNA: TGCGCCAGCAAGGCGGGAGTTGGTCCCCAAGAGACCCAGTACTTC.

The chain links TRBV20-1 to TRBJ1-5; 8 nucleotides match TRBD1. This CDR3 contains 15 residues. Germline-derived CDR1 and CDR2 are DFQATT and SNEGSKA (reference sequence). V was clipped by 1 base and J by 0 bases; unmatched bases: 2. CDR3 amino acids: CSARAGQGSNQPQHF. For the CDR3, the DNA is TGCAGTGCTAGAGCCGGACAGGGTAGCAATCAGCCCCAGCATTTT.

The CDR3 sequence is CSVTEYGYTF. The CDR3 bases are TGCAGCGTTACCGAGTATGGCTACACCTTC. The chain combines TRBV29-1 with TRBJ1-2; D remains ambiguous. This CDR3 has 10 amino acids. Germline V gives CDR1 SQVTM, CDR2 ANQGSEA. The ends were cut back, 5 bases at V and 5 bases at J, with 6 bases in the middle.

This clonotype was counted ten times or more. The V call is TRBV20-1, the J call TRBJ1-4; 8 bases match TRBD1. J lost 8 bases, V lost 2 bases, and 7 bases had no gene match. The CDR3 covers 14 residues. Germline V gene data show CDR1 as DFQATT and CDR2 as SNEGSKA (reference sequence). DNA of the CDR3: TGCAGTGCTAGACAGGGGGCTACCCCCGAAAAACTGTTTTTT. The encoded protein is CSARQGATPEKLFF.

This clonotype was seen many times. The chain links TRBV6-1 to TRBJ1-1; D might be TRBD1 (5 bases). CDR1 and CDR2 (germline): MNHNS, SASEGT. Trimming left V 10 bases short and J 1 base short, with 13 bases between. CDR3 length equals 13 residues. CDR3 amino acids: CATSRVSNTEAFF. DNA for the CDR3: TGTGCCACCAGCAGGGTCTCGAACACTGAAGCTTTCTTT.

This clonotype was observed many times. This chain links TRBV30 with TRBJ2-7; possibly TRBD1 or TRBD2 for D (7 bases each). CDR3 length: 16 residues. Looked up from germline, CDR1 is GTSNPN and CDR2 is SVGIG (reference sequence). Trimming took off 2 bases at V and 4 bases at J, with 21 bases between the two ends. The CDR3 is CAWSFQGGTGAYEQYF. CDR3 nucleotide sequence: TGTGCCTGGAGTTTTCAGGGGGGGACTGGGGCGTACGAGCAGTACTTC.

This clonotype was seen more than once but under ten times. This sequence joins TRBV9 and TRBJ2-2; either TRBD1 or TRBD2 may fit D (5 bases each). V was shortened by 4 bases and J by 3 bases, with 16 bases between the two germline ends. Per the germline V gene, CDR1 is SGDLS and CDR2 is YYNGEE. This CDR3 spans 16 amino acids. The CDR3 bases are TGTGCCAGCAGCCCGGAGATTAGGGGACACACCGGGGAGCTGTTTTTT. Protein: CASSPEIRGHTGELFF.

The chain joins TRBV3-1 to TRBJ2-3; the match to TRBD2 covers 14 bases. Per the germline V gene, CDR1 is LGHDT and CDR2 is YNNKEL (reference sequence). This CDR3 has 16 amino acids. V trimming: 3 bases; J trimming: 7 bases; junction bases outside the gene matches: 6. The CDR3 sequence is CASSQGTSGSVHTQYF. The CDR3, as DNA: TGTGCCAGCAGCCAGGGGACTAGCGGGAGTGTCCATACGCAGTATTTT.

This clonotype showed up many times. The genes are TRBV20-1 and TRBJ2-5, with 13 nucleotides matching TRBD2. Germline V CDR1 and CDR2: DFQATT, SNEGSKA (reference sequence). The V and J ends lost 1 base and 5 bases, in that order; junction bases with no gene match: 13. The CDR3 loop spans 18 amino acids. The CDR3 sequence: CSARGDTSGGAIWETQYF. The CDR3 coding sequence is TGCAGTGCTAGAGGGGATACTAGCGGGGGGGCCATTTGGGAGACCCAGTACTTC.

This clonotype occurred many times. The rearrangement joins TRBV7-6 to TRBJ2-5; no reliable D call. Trimming took off 5 bases at V and 5 bases at J, with 9 bases between the two ends. This CDR3 has 12 residues. CDR1 is SGHVS and CDR2 is FNYEAQ in the germline V gene. The CDR3: CASSIKGETQYF. In nucleotides, the CDR3 is TGTGCCAGCAGCATAAAAGGGGAGACCCAGTACTTC.

In the case of this clonotype: A read error may produce the germline difference seen at one junction end. V gene TRBV20-1 combines with J gene TRBJ1-6; D might be TRBD1 (6 bases). Germline V gives CDR1 DFQATT, CDR2 SNEGSKA (reference sequence). There are 13 residues in the CDR3. CDR3 DNA sequence: TGCAGTGCTAGCGCGACGGGACAATCACTCCTCCACTTT. It is translated as CSASATGQSLLHF.

This clonotype has a count of ten or more. The chain combines TRBV20-1 with TRBJ1-6; TRBD1 agrees at 9 bases. There are 14 residues in the CDR3. The germline gives CDR1 DFQATT, CDR2 SNEGSKA (reference sequence). The V gene end was trimmed by 1 base and the J gene end by 7 bases; junction bases not matched to a gene: 2. CDR3 nucleotide sequence: TGCAGTGCTAGAGGACAGGGGGGCAATTCACCCCTCCACTTT. Amino acid sequence: CSARGQGGNSPLHF.

A note on this clonotype: This may be a read error, as it is one base from a much larger clone. The V and J genes are TRBV12-3 or TRBV12-4 and TRBJ1-1; TRBD1 agrees at 12 bases. The CDR3 covers 15 residues. CDR3 loop: CASSLFGTGGTEASF. Here the CDR3 DNA reads TGTGCCAGCAGTTTATTCGGGACAGGGGGCACTGAAGCTTCCTTT.

This clonotype has just a few counts. The chain carries TRBV7-6 and TRBJ1-3; D call uncertain. CDR1 SGHVS and CDR2 FNYEAQ come from the germline V gene. This CDR3 contains 16 residues. Trimming pared 4 bases from V and 0 bases from J, leaving 13 bases between. The CDR3 reads CASSSNLLDSGNTIYF. The CDR3 bases are TGTGCCAGCAGCTCCAATCTCCTTGACTCTGGAAACACCATATATTTT.

This clonotype showed up many times. The chain links TRBV3-1 to TRBJ2-5; 13 bases agree with TRBD2. The J call may be mistaken, given a closer DNA end match to TRBJ2-1. Per germline, CDR1 LGHDT and CDR2 YNNKEL (reference sequence). This CDR3 has 16 amino acids. The CDR3 region has the DNA TGTGCCAGCAGCCAATTCACTAGCGGGAGGGCGGGTGAGCAGTTCTTC. Its translation is CASSQFTSGRAGEQFF.